Listed below are T cell receptor beta chains from one sample, sequenced in a study of shared clonotypes between healthy human individuals. Some clones are missing from TCRdb's copy, which holds only in-frame ones; the method was immunoSEQ multiplex PCR. The table has around 2.1 million clones, about 93% seen once. The sample was naive CD8+ T cells from PBMCs. Receptor source: a man aged 18 to 30 in good health. Some clones in this sample may be carry-over from other donors' samples. Each CDR3 is given with its conserved first and last residue. D genes are given only for firm matches. Size is omitted from some rows. Given values are once, few, many or a class for expanded clones.

v_call: TRBV4-1; d_call: TRBD1; clone_size: NA; j_call: TRBJ2-7; cdr3_aa: CASSQDRGTGFGQYF; cdr3_nt: TGCGCCAGCAGCCAAGATCGCGGGACAGGGTTTGGGCAGTACTTC
v_call: TRBV27; d_call: NA; clone_size: NA; j_call: TRBJ2-1; cdr3_aa: CASSLYRFSDEQFF; cdr3_nt: TGTGCCAGCAGTTTATACAGGTTCAGCGATGAGCAGTTCTTC
v_call: TRBV5-4; d_call: NA; clone_size: NA; j_call: TRBJ2-1; cdr3_aa: CASSPARNEQFF; cdr3_nt: TGTGCCAGCAGCCCCGCAAGGAATGAGCAGTTCTTC
v_call: TRBV5-4; d_call: NA; clone_size: NA; j_call: TRBJ1-1; cdr3_aa: CASSLGRANTEAFF; cdr3_nt: TGTGCCAGCAGCTTGGGGAGGGCGAACACTGAAGCTTTCTTT
v_call: TRBV28; d_call: NA; clone_size: NA; j_call: TRBJ2-5; cdr3_aa: CASRPPGVTQYF; cdr3_nt: TGTGCCAGCAGGCCCCCGGGCGTGACCCAGTACTTC
v_call: TRBV11-2; d_call: TRBD2; clone_size: NA; j_call: TRBJ2-7; cdr3_aa: CASSPGTSWEQYF; cdr3_nt: TGTGCCAGCAGTCCCGGGACTAGCTGGGAGCAGTACTTC
v_call: TRBV5-1; d_call: NA; clone_size: NA; j_call: TRBJ2-1; cdr3_aa: CASSLTGYNEQFF; cdr3_nt: TGCGCCAGCAGCCTGACGGGTTACAATGAGCAGTTCTTC
v_call: TRBV7-9; d_call: NA; clone_size: NA; j_call: TRBJ1-1; cdr3_aa: CASSLVTGLNTEAFF; cdr3_nt: TGTGCCAGCAGCTTAGTAACGGGGTTGAACACTGAAGCTTTCTTT
v_call: TRBV15; d_call: NA; clone_size: NA; j_call: TRBJ1-1; cdr3_aa: CATSRDWDIPEAFF; cdr3_nt: TGTGCCACCAGCAGAGATTGGGACATTCCTGAAGCTTTCTTT
v_call: TRBV11-2; d_call: NA; clone_size: NA; j_call: TRBJ1-1; cdr3_aa: CASSPLPRATEAFF; cdr3_nt: TGTGCCAGCAGCCCCCTTCCCCGGGCGACTGAAGCTTTCTTT
v_call: TRBV27; d_call: TRBD2; clone_size: NA; j_call: TRBJ2-3; cdr3_aa: CATLGGRGADTQYF; cdr3_nt: TGTGCCACCCTCGGAGGGAGGGGAGCAGATACGCAGTATTTT
v_call: TRBV7-8; d_call: NA; clone_size: NA; j_call: TRBJ2-7; cdr3_aa: CASSSYESGKGSSYEQYF; cdr3_nt: TGTGCCAGCAGCTCATACGAGTCTGGTAAGGGGTCCTCCTACGAGCAGTACTTC
v_call: TRBV27; d_call: NA; clone_size: NA; j_call: TRBJ2-3; cdr3_aa: CASSPIPGGTDTQYF; cdr3_nt: TGTGCCAGCAGTCCCATTCCCGGAGGCACAGATACGCAGTATTTT
v_call: TRBV28; d_call: NA; clone_size: NA; j_call: TRBJ1-1; cdr3_aa: CASRSRLSGTEAFF; cdr3_nt: TGTGCCAGCAGGAGTAGGTTATCGGGGACTGAAGCTTTCTTT
v_call: TRBV4-1; d_call: TRBD2; clone_size: NA; j_call: TRBJ2-1; cdr3_aa: CASSHMAGGGDEQFF; cdr3_nt: TGCGCCAGCAGCCATATGGCGGGAGGTGGGGATGAGCAGTTCTTC
v_call: TRBV9; d_call: TRBD1; clone_size: NA; j_call: TRBJ1-5; cdr3_aa: CASSPGTGRAIPQHF; cdr3_nt: TGTGCCAGCAGCCCCGGGACAGGGCGAGCAATCCCCCAGCATTTT
v_call: TRBV28; d_call: NA; clone_size: NA; j_call: TRBJ2-7; cdr3_aa: CASSLSGGGYEQYF; cdr3_nt: TGTGCCAGCAGTTTATCAGGAGGGGGCTACGAGCAGTACTTC
v_call: TRBV19; d_call: NA; clone_size: NA; j_call: TRBJ2-2; cdr3_aa: CASTVDTGELFF; cdr3_nt: TGTGCCAGTACGGTGGACACCGGGGAGCTGTTTTTT
v_call: TRBV7-8; d_call: NA; clone_size: NA; j_call: TRBJ1-4; cdr3_aa: CASSSPSEGWDEKLFF; cdr3_nt: TGTGCCAGCAGCTCGCCGTCGGAGGGATGGGATGAAAAACTGTTTTTT
v_call: TRBV28; d_call: NA; clone_size: NA; j_call: TRBJ2-7; cdr3_aa: CASRKSYEQYF; cdr3_nt: TGTGCCAGCAGGAAGTCCTACGAGCAGTACTTC
v_call: TRBV11-2; d_call: NA; clone_size: NA; j_call: TRBJ2-1; cdr3_aa: CASSLNLSAERVYNEQFF; cdr3_nt: TGTGCCAGCAGCTTAAATTTGAGTGCTGAGCGGGTTTACAATGAGCAGTTCTTC
v_call: TRBV10-3; d_call: TRBD1; clone_size: NA; j_call: TRBJ1-1; cdr3_aa: CAINLEKGQPMNTEAFF; cdr3_nt: TGTGCCATCAACCTAGAAAAGGGACAGCCTATGAACACTGAAGCTTTCTTT
v_call: TRBV10-3; d_call: NA; clone_size: NA; j_call: TRBJ2-1; cdr3_aa: CAISELYNEQFF; cdr3_nt: TGTGCCATCAGTGAACTTTACAATGAGCAGTTCTTC
v_call: TRBV11-2; d_call: NA; clone_size: NA; j_call: TRBJ2-7; cdr3_aa: CASSFGSGFSYEQYF; cdr3_nt: TGTGCCAGCAGCTTTGGATCGGGGTTCTCCTACGAGCAGTACTTC
v_call: TRBV28; d_call: TRBD2; clone_size: NA; j_call: TRBJ2-3; cdr3_aa: CASSPLGTSLGTDTQYF; cdr3_nt: TGTGCCAGCAGCCCTCTCGGGACTAGCTTAGGCACAGATACGCAGTATTTT
v_call: TRBV27; d_call: NA; clone_size: NA; j_call: TRBJ2-5; cdr3_aa: CASSFKGAETQYF; cdr3_nt: TGTGCCAGCAGTTTCAAAGGGGCAGAGACCCAGTACTTC
v_call: TRBV4-3; d_call: NA; clone_size: NA; j_call: TRBJ2-1; cdr3_aa: CASSHGTAEGGYNEQFF; cdr3_nt: TGCGCCAGCAGCCATGGGACCGCTGAGGGGGGATACAATGAGCAGTTCTTC
v_call: TRBV4-1; d_call: NA; clone_size: NA; j_call: TRBJ2-1; cdr3_aa: CASSQEFQALNEQFF; cdr3_nt: TGCGCCAGCAGCCAAGAATTTCAAGCGCTCAATGAGCAGTTCTTC
v_call: TRBV10-2; d_call: TRBD1; clone_size: NA; j_call: TRBJ2-5; cdr3_aa: CASSDRDSNQETQYF; cdr3_nt: TGCGCCAGCAGTGACCGGGACAGCAACCAAGAGACCCAGTACTTC
v_call: TRBV29-1; d_call: TRBD1; clone_size: NA; j_call: TRBJ2-7; cdr3_aa: CSVNTGVSYEQYF; cdr3_nt: TGCAGCGTCAATACAGGGGTGTCCTACGAGCAGTACTTC
v_call: TRBV28; d_call: TRBD2; clone_size: NA; j_call: TRBJ2-3; cdr3_aa: CASSLSSGTDTQYF; cdr3_nt: TGTGCCAGCAGTTTATCTAGCGGTACAGATACGCAGTATTTT
v_call: TRBV9; d_call: NA; clone_size: NA; j_call: TRBJ2-1; cdr3_aa: CASSVGGLGAWNEQFF; cdr3_nt: TGTGCCAGCAGCGTAGGTGGTTTGGGGGCATGGAATGAGCAGTTCTTC
v_call: TRBV9; d_call: NA; clone_size: NA; j_call: TRBJ2-3; cdr3_aa: CASSPRGGDSTDTQYF; cdr3_nt: TGTGCCAGCAGCCCACGAGGGGGGGATAGCACAGATACGCAGTATTTT
v_call: TRBV4-1; d_call: TRBD1; clone_size: few; j_call: TRBJ1-2; cdr3_aa: CASSQMRTGAGYTF; cdr3_nt: TGCGCCAGCAGCCAGATGCGGACAGGGGCGGGCTACACCTTC
v_call: TRBV19; d_call: TRBD2; clone_size: NA; j_call: TRBJ2-4; cdr3_aa: CASSPRSGSVAKNIQYF; cdr3_nt: TGTGCCAGTAGTCCACGTAGCGGGAGCGTAGCCAAAAACATTCAGTACTTC
v_call: TRBV27; d_call: NA; clone_size: NA; j_call: TRBJ1-5; cdr3_aa: CASSPYNSNQPQHF; cdr3_nt: TGTGCCAGCAGCCCGTATAATAGCAATCAGCCCCAGCATTTT
v_call: TRBV7-9; d_call: NA; clone_size: NA; j_call: TRBJ2-7; cdr3_aa: CAGGLGGGSHEQYF; cdr3_nt: TGTGCCGGCGGCCTCGGGGGCGGGAGCCACGAGCAGTACTTC
v_call: TRBV5-8; d_call: NA; clone_size: NA; j_call: TRBJ2-1; cdr3_aa: CASSLGGPGYEQFF; cdr3_nt: TGTGCCAGCAGCTTGGGGGGGCCCGGGTATGAGCAGTTCTTC
v_call: TRBV5-6; d_call: NA; clone_size: once; j_call: TRBJ2-7; cdr3_aa: CASSFGSSYEQYF; cdr3_nt: TGTGCCAGCAGCTTCGGTTCCTCCTACGAGCAGTACTTC
v_call: TRBV5-4; d_call: NA; clone_size: NA; j_call: TRBJ2-3; cdr3_aa: CASSLFGDSGSLWTDTQYF; cdr3_nt: TGTGCCAGCAGCTTGTTCGGGGATAGCGGCTCACTTTGGACAGATACGCAGTATTTT
v_call: TRBV7-2; d_call: TRBD2; clone_size: NA; j_call: TRBJ2-3; cdr3_aa: CASSLGFGGSRDTQYF; cdr3_nt: TGTGCCAGCAGCTTAGGCTTTGGCGGGAGTAGAGATACGCAGTATTTT
v_call: TRBV27; d_call: TRBD1; clone_size: NA; j_call: TRBJ2-1; cdr3_aa: CASSPRQGSSYNEQFF; cdr3_nt: TGTGCCAGCAGTCCACGACAGGGTAGCTCCTACAATGAGCAGTTCTTC
v_call: TRBV29-1; d_call: NA; clone_size: once; j_call: TRBJ1-1; cdr3_aa: CSVDRFEAFF; cdr3_nt: TGCAGCGTGGATAGGTTTGAAGCCTTCTTT
v_call: TRBV28; d_call: NA; clone_size: NA; j_call: TRBJ2-1; cdr3_aa: CASRLSGRSDEQFF; cdr3_nt: TGTGCCAGCAGGCTGTCGGGACGGTCGGATGAGCAGTTCTTC
v_call: TRBV7-9; d_call: TRBD1; clone_size: NA; j_call: TRBJ1-2; cdr3_aa: CASSLSGQENYGYTF; cdr3_nt: TGTGCCAGCAGCTTATCGGGACAGGAGAACTATGGCTACACCTTC
v_call: TRBV27; d_call: NA; clone_size: once; j_call: TRBJ1-1; cdr3_aa: CASSFERAGENTEAFF; cdr3_nt: TGTGCCAGCAGTTTTGAGAGGGCAGGAGAGAACACTGAAGCTTTCTTT
v_call: TRBV6-5; d_call: NA; clone_size: NA; j_call: TRBJ2-5; cdr3_aa: CASSLIAERQETQYF; cdr3_nt: TGTGCCAGCAGTCTCATAGCGGAGCGCCAAGAGACCCAGTACTTC
v_call: TRBV7-9; d_call: TRBD1; clone_size: once; j_call: TRBJ2-7; cdr3_aa: CASSLGGTGVGSYEQYF; cdr3_nt: TGTGCCAGCAGCTTAGGGGGGACAGGGGTAGGCTCCTACGAGCAGTACTTC
v_call: TRBV6-6; d_call: NA; clone_size: NA; j_call: TRBJ1-5; cdr3_aa: CASTLEGNQPQHF; cdr3_nt: TGTGCCAGCACTTTGGAGGGCAATCAGCCCCAGCATTTT
v_call: TRBV6-1; d_call: NA; clone_size: few; j_call: TRBJ2-7; cdr3_aa: CASSEMGSSYEQYF; cdr3_nt: TGTGCCAGCAGTGAGATGGGGAGCTCCTACGAGCAGTACTTC
v_call: TRBV4-3; d_call: TRBD2; clone_size: NA; j_call: TRBJ2-3; cdr3_aa: CASSPRTSGLYTDTQYF; cdr3_nt: TGCGCCAGCAGCCCCCGGACTAGCGGGCTATACACAGATACGCAGTATTTT
v_call: TRBV11-3; d_call: TRBD1; clone_size: NA; j_call: TRBJ2-2; cdr3_aa: CASSAPPGQPNPTGELFF; cdr3_nt: TGTGCCAGCAGCGCCCCACCGGGACAGCCGAATCCCACCGGGGAGCTGTTTTTT
v_call: TRBV7-8; d_call: TRBD2; clone_size: NA; j_call: TRBJ2-7; cdr3_aa: CASSTRTSGSYEQYF; cdr3_nt: TGTGCCAGCAGCACTCGGACTAGCGGCTCCTACGAGCAGTACTTC
v_call: TRBV4-3; d_call: NA; clone_size: once; j_call: TRBJ2-1; cdr3_aa: CASSQVVPISRGEQFF; cdr3_nt: TGCGCCAGCAGCCAAGTCGTCCCTATATCTCGTGGTGAGCAGTTCTTC
v_call: TRBV27; d_call: NA; clone_size: NA; j_call: TRBJ2-7; cdr3_aa: CASSLGATYEQYF; cdr3_nt: TGTGCCAGCAGTTTAGGGGCAACCTACGAGCAGTACTTC
v_call: TRBV29-1; d_call: NA; clone_size: NA; j_call: TRBJ2-5; cdr3_aa: CSVELPGKTQYF; cdr3_nt: TGCAGCGTTGAGCTACCGGGGAAGACCCAGTACTTC
v_call: TRBV9; d_call: NA; clone_size: once; j_call: TRBJ1-4; cdr3_aa: CASSVVGLPNEKLFF; cdr3_nt: TGTGCCAGCAGCGTAGTAGGACTTCCCAATGAAAAACTGTTTTTT